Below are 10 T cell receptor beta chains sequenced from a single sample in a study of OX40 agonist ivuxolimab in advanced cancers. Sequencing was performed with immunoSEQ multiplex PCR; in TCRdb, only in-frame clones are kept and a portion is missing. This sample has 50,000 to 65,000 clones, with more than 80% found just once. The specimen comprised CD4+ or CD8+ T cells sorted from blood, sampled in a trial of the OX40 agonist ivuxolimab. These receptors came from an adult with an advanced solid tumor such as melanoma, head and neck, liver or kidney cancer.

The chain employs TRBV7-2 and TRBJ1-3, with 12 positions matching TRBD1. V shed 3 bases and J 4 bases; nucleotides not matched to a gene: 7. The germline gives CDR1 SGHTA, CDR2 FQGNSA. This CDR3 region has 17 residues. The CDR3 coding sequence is TGTGCCAGCAGCTTCCGGGACAGGGGGCGAGGAGGAAACACCATATATTTT. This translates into CASSFRDRGRGGNTIYF. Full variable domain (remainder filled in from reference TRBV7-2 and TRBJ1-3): GAGVSQSPSNKVTEKGKDVELRCDPISGHTALYWYRQSLGQGLEFLIYFQGNSAPDKSGLPSDRFSAERTGGSVSTLTIQRTQQEDSAVYLCASSFRDRGRGGNTIYFGEGSWLTVV.

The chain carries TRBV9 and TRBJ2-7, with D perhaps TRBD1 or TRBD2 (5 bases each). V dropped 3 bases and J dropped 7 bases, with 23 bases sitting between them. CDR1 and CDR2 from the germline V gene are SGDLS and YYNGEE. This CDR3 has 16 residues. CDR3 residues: CASSANRGTPLGEQYF. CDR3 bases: TGTGCCAGCAGCGCGAACCGAGGGACCCCATTGGGGGAGCAGTACTTC. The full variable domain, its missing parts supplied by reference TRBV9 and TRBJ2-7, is DSGVTQTPKHLITATGQRVTLRCSPRSGDLSVYWYQQSLDQGLQFLIQYYNGEERAKGNILERFSAQQFPDLHSELNLSSLELGDSALYFCASSANRGTPLGEQYFGPGTRLTVT.

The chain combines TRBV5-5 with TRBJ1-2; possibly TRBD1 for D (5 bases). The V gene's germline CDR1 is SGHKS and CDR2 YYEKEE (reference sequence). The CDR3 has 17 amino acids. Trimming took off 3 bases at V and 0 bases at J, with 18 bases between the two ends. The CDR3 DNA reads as TGTGCCAGCAGCTCCGCTCCTACGACAGCGGCTAACTATGGCTACACCTTC. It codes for CASSSAPTTAANYGYTF.

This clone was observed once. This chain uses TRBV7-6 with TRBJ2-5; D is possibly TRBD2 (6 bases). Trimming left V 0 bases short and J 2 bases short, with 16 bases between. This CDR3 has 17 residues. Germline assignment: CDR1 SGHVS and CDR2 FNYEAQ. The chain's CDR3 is CASSLAGDSKTQETQYF. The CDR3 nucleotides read TGTGCCAGCAGCTTAGCGGGGGACTCCAAGACTCAAGAGACCCAGTACTTC.

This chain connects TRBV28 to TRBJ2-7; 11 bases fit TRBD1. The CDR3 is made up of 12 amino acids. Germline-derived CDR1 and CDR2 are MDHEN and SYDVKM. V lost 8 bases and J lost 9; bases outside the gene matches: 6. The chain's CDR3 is CASGQGASWQYF. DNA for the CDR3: TGTGCCAGCGGACAGGGGGCGTCGTGGCAGTACTTC.

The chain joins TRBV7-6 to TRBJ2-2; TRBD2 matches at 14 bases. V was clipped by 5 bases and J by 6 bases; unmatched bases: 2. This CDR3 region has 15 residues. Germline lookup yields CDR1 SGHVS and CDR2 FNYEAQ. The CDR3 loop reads CASSRTSGRSGELFF. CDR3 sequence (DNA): TGTGCCAGCAGCAGGACTAGCGGGAGGTCCGGGGAGCTGTTTTTT.

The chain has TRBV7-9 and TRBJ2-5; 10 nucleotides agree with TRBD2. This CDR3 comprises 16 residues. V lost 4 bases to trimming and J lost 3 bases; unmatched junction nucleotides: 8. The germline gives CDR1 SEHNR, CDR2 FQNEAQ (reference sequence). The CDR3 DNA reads TGTGCCAGCAGCTCTCCTAGCGGGGGCCCGAAAGAGACCCAGTACTTC. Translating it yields CASSSPSGGPKETQYF. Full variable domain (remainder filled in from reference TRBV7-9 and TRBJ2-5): DTGVSQNPRHKITKRGQNVTFRCDPISEHNRLYWYRQTLGQGPEFLTYFQNEAQLEKSRLLSDRFSAERPKGSFSTLEIQRTEQGDSAMYLCASSSPSGGPKETQYFGPGTRLLVL.

The CDR3 here is CASSQRAPTDTQYF. CDR3 coding DNA: TGCGCCAGCAGCCAAAGAGCACCCACAGATACGCAGTATTTT. The V call is TRBV4-3, the J call TRBJ2-3; D ambiguous. CDR3 length: 14 amino acids. With 2 bases removed from V and 2 bases from J, the gap between germline ends came to 8 bases. Germline V gene data show CDR1 as LGHNA and CDR2 as YSLEER.

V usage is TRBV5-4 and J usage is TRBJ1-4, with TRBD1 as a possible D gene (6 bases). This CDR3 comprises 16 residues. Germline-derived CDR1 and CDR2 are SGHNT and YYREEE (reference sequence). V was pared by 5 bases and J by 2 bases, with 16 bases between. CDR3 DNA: TGTGCCAGCAGTCAACAGGGATTCATGACTAATGAAAAACTGTTTTTT. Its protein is CASSQQGFMTNEKLFF.

The CDR3 DNA reads TGTGCCAGCAGCTTAGTAGCGGGAAGAACCGGGGAGCTGTTTTTT. This gives the protein CASSLVAGRTGELFF. The chain couples TRBV7-3 to TRBJ2-2, with 8 nucleotides matching TRBD2. Germline assignment: CDR1 SGHTA and CDR2 FQGTGA. With 2 bases clipped from V and 5 bases from J, the junction kept 4 bases outside the gene matches. The CDR3 has 15 residues.